These 19 T cell receptor beta chains originate from one sample sequenced in a study of Tregs in tolerant kidney transplant recipients. Sequencing was performed with immunoSEQ multiplex PCR; in TCRdb, only in-frame clones are kept and a portion is missing. The sample comprises fewer than 70,000 clones, more than 70% of which are singletons, and roughly 5.2% rests with the top ten. The sample taken for sequencing was CD4+ T cells from blood. The source is a human donor in good health.

This clone showed up just a few times. This rearrangement joins TRBV9 to TRBJ2-5; 7 bases agree with TRBD1. Germline-derived CDR1 and CDR2 are SGDLS and YYNGEE. The V gene end was trimmed by 0 bases and the J gene end by 1 base; junction bases not matched to a gene: 0. CDR3 length equals 14 residues. The CDR3 nucleotides are TGTGCCAGCAGCGTAGGACAGGGCCAAGAGACCCAGTACTTC. It encodes CASSVGQGQETQYF.

CDR3 loop: CASSFGTGINEKLFF. DNA for the CDR3: TGTGCCAGCAGCTTCGGGACAGGGATTAATGAAAAACTGTTTTTT. The chain employs TRBV11-2 and TRBJ1-4, with 9 bases lining up with TRBD1. The CDR3 runs to 15 residues. The germline CDR1 and CDR2 sequences are SGHAT and FQNNGV. V lost 3 bases and J lost 4; bases outside the gene matches: 3.

The chain recombines TRBV11-3 with TRBJ1-4; D might be TRBD1 (6 bases). V was trimmed by 5 bases and J by 4 bases, leaving 14 bases between them. This CDR3 is built from 15 residues. Germline V lookup: CDR1 SGHNT, CDR2 YENEEA. The CDR3 is CASSPTGLDNEKLFF. CDR3 sequence (DNA): TGTGCCAGCAGCCCTACAGGGCTCGATAATGAAAAACTGTTTTTT.

V usage is TRBV10-3 and J usage is TRBJ1-1; unclear D gene. The CDR3 contains 15 residues. CDR1 is ENHRY, CDR2 SYGVKD, per germline. V lost 1 base, J lost 3 bases, and 12 bases lay in between. CDR3 protein: CAISELDRFDTEAFF. In nucleotides, the CDR3 is TGTGCCATCAGTGAGTTAGACCGTTTTGACACTGAAGCTTTCTTT.

This chain links TRBV6-5 with TRBJ1-1, with 11 nucleotides matching TRBD1. Unmatched junction bases numbered 9, after V lost 7 bases and J lost 8 bases. The CDR3 has 14 residues. The germline V gene encodes CDR1 MNHEY and CDR2 SVGAGI. CDR3 coding DNA: TGTGCCAGCATTGCTGGACAGGGGGCGGGGGAAGCTTTCTTT. Protein product: CASIAGQGAGEAFF.

This clone has only one observation. This chain uses TRBV14 with TRBJ1-3, with D uncertain. CDR3 length: 15 amino acids. Trimming removed 1 base from V and 5 bases from J, with 12 bases in between. Looked up from germline, CDR1 is SGHDN and CDR2 is FVKESK. The CDR3 loop reads CASSQAMARRNTIYF. For the CDR3, the DNA is TGTGCCAGCAGCCAAGCTATGGCTCGAAGAAACACCATATATTTT.

This rearrangement joins TRBV9 to TRBJ2-3, with 14 bases identical to TRBD2. CDR1 and CDR2 (germline): SGDLS, YYNGEE. CDR3 length: 18 residues. V lost 1 base to trimming and J lost 6 bases; unmatched junction nucleotides: 10. CDR3 protein: CASSVSLSGTSGSDTQYF. The CDR3 nucleotides are TGTGCCAGCAGCGTATCACTCTCCGGGACTAGCGGGAGCGATACGCAGTATTTT.

The rearrangement uses TRBV9 and TRBJ2-1; D assignment may be TRBD1 or TRBD2 (6 bases each). Between the trimmed V and J ends, which lost 4 bases and 8 bases, there was a span of 16 bases. CDR3 length: 14 residues. The V gene's germline CDR1 is SGDLS and CDR2 YYNGEE. This chain's CDR3 is CASSRGDFLDEQFF. The CDR3 DNA sequence: TGTGCCAGCAGCAGGGGGGACTTCTTAGATGAGCAGTTCTTC.

The chain is built from TRBV4-1 and TRBJ1-2; no clear D gene. Trimming stripped 0 bases from V and 0 bases from J, with 8 bases between. This CDR3 spans 15 amino acids. Germline V lookup: CDR1 MGHRA, CDR2 YSYEKL. The CDR3 loop reads CASSQESISNYGYTF. The CDR3 DNA reads TGCGCCAGCAGCCAAGAATCGATTTCTAACTATGGCTACACCTTC.

This clone came up once. The chain is built from TRBV9 and TRBJ2-5; unclear D gene. This CDR3 region has 12 residues. Germline lookup yields CDR1 SGDLS and CDR2 YYNGEE. V lost 0 bases and J lost 0, with 0 bases in between. For the CDR3, the DNA is TGTGCCAGCAGCGTAGACCAAGAGACCCAGTACTTC. Its protein is CASSVDQETQYF.

CDR3 DNA sequence: TGTGCCAGCAGCTCCCATCCCAGCCATCCCTTTGTCGAGCAGTACTTC. Protein sequence: CASSSHPSHPFVEQYF. V gene TRBV5-6 combines with J gene TRBJ2-7, with D hard to call. The V gene's germline CDR1 is SGHDT and CDR2 YYEEEE. The CDR3 has 16 amino acids. V was cut by 3 bases and J by 6 bases, with 22 bases left in between.

The chain couples TRBV6-4 to TRBJ1-2; TRBD1 agrees at 7 bases. The CDR3 runs 14 residues. From germline, CDR1 is MRHNA and CDR2 SNTAGT. The V segment lost 6 bases and the J segment 0 bases; nucleotides outside the gene matches: 4. For the CDR3, the DNA is TGTGCCAGCAGCCCGGACAGGTCTAACTATGGCTACACCTTC. Protein product: CASSPDRSNYGYTF.

This chain uses TRBV7-9 with TRBJ2-5, with 9 positions matching TRBD2. The CDR3 contains 16 residues. Germline assignment: CDR1 SEHNR and CDR2 FQNEAQ (reference sequence). Trimming took 2 bases from V and 4 from J; bases not matched to a gene: 8. The CDR3 DNA is TGTGCCAGCAGCTTAATGGCGGGGGGGCTGGGAGAGACCCAGTACTTC. It translates to CASSLMAGGLGETQYF.

The genes are TRBV2 and TRBJ2-2; weak D call: TRBD2 (5 bases). Trimming pared 5 bases from V and 0 bases from J, leaving 10 bases between. There are 15 residues in the CDR3. Germline loops: CDR1 SNHLY, CDR2 FYNNEI. CDR3 in amino acids: CASSRLATNTGELFF. For the CDR3, the DNA is TGTGCCAGCAGTAGGCTAGCAACGAACACCGGGGAGCTGTTTTTT.

The V call is TRBV4-2, the J call TRBJ2-5, with D maybe TRBD2 (7 bases). The V end was cut by 4 bases, the J end by 3 bases, with 12 bases between. CDR1 and CDR2 from the germline V gene are LGHNA and YNFKEQ. The CDR3 covers 14 residues. The CDR3 region is CASSPKGGKETQYF. The DNA for the CDR3 is TGTGCCAGCAGCCCCAAGGGGGGGAAAGAGACCCAGTACTTC.

The J gene is TRBJ2-1, the V gene TRBV11-1; D uncertain. V lost 8 bases to trimming and J lost 4 bases, with 12 bases between them. This CDR3 is 13 amino acids long. CDR1 SGHAT and CDR2 FQDESV come from the germline V gene (reference sequence). In DNA form, the CDR3 reads TGTGCCAGCGGATTCGACGCGTACAATGAGCAGTTCTTC. Translated: CASGFDAYNEQFF.

The chain links TRBV5-1 to TRBJ2-7; 7 bases line up with TRBD1. V trimming: 0 bases; J trimming: 12 bases; junction bases outside the gene matches: 9. The CDR3 has 13 amino acids. The germline V gene encodes CDR1 SGHRS and CDR2 YFSETQ. CDR3 region: CASSLDVRGRRYF. CDR3 nucleotides: TGCGCCAGCAGCTTGGATGTGAGGGGGCGACGGTACTTC.

The V and J genes are TRBV5-1 and TRBJ1-1; a weak D match, TRBD1 (6 bases). This CDR3 contains 13 residues. Germline V gives CDR1 SGHRS, CDR2 YFSETQ. V shed 3 bases and J shed 4 bases, with 10 bases lying between them. CDR3 sequence reads: CASSSQGSTEAFF. For the CDR3, the DNA is TGCGCCAGCAGCTCACAGGGAAGCACTGAAGCTTTCTTT.

This clone turned up a few times. The chain is built from TRBV5-4 and TRBJ1-2; TRBD1 matches at 8 bases. The CDR3 runs 13 residues. The V gene's germline CDR1 is SGHNT and CDR2 YYREEE (reference sequence). V shed 3 bases and J 3 bases; nucleotides not matched to a gene: 1. CDR3 coding DNA: TGTGCCAGCAGCTCGGACAGGGACTATGGCTACACCTTC. Amino acids: CASSSDRDYGYTF.